This is a list of T cell receptor beta chains from one sample in a study of long-term antiretroviral therapy in people with HIV. Libraries were prepared by immunoSEQ multiplex PCR; TCRdb keeps only in-frame clonotypes and omits some of them. The table records around 40,000 clones, roughly 93% of them present only once. Source: unsorted PBMCs, taken 4.1 years after starting antiretroviral therapy. Every receptor here comes from a woman in her 50s with HIV. CDR3s leave out the opening cysteine and the closing phenylalanine or tryptophan.

V gene | CDR3 protein
TRBV2 | ASSAATSGSYEQY
TRBV6-4 | ASSDGFGNTQY
TRBV28 | ASTITANYGYT
TRBV5-1 | ASSSTGGYGYT
TRBV5-8 | ASSSPGTSPSSSAF
TRBV2 | ASSPGTVSNQPQH
TRBV7-6 | ASSRPTGTSGAYNEQF
TRBV4-1 | ASSLGLAGARGGTQY
TRBV19 | ASSTGGDQPQH
TRBV5-1 | ASAMARGGGQETQY
TRBV30 | AWSVRGSMNTEAF
TRBV30 | AWSRDGNYGYT
TRBV29-1 | SVVGRATDTQY